Following are 19 T cell receptor beta chains from one sample sequenced in a study of molecular identifiers for immune sequencing clone quantification. TCRdb passed the PCR reads through MiXCR, listing each CDR3 protein once. The sample lists hundreds of thousands of distinct CDR3 sequences, around 25% occurring once. The material sequenced was naive CD8+ T cells from blood, with Jurkat cell RNA spiked in. Subset in this sample: FACS-sorted CD8+CD4-CCR7+CD45RA+ naive T cells. These receptors originate from a human donor in good health. Some libraries in this study had Jurkat cell RNA spiked in.

This clonotype came up a few times. J is TRBJ2-3 and V is TRBV28; D gene ambiguous. V shed 6 bases and J shed 4 bases, with 11 bases lying between them. This CDR3 comprises 13 residues. The germline V gene has CDR1 MDHEN and CDR2 SYDVKM. The CDR3 sequence is CASRSNGADTQYF. The CDR3, as DNA: TGTGCCAGCAGGTCTAATGGGGCAGATACGCAGTATTTT.

V is TRBV4-3 and J is TRBJ2-1, with TRBD2 identical over 7 bases. The germline gives CDR1 LGHNA, CDR2 YSLEER. The CDR3 totals 16 residues. V shed 0 bases, J shed 1 base, and the junction held 3 bases outside the gene matches. This CDR3 is CASSQDLSGSYNEQFF. Written as DNA, the CDR3 is TGCGCCAGCAGCCAAGATCTTAGCGGGTCCTACAATGAGCAGTTCTTC.

V and J are TRBV4-1 and TRBJ1-6; D is undetermined. Germline-derived CDR1 and CDR2 are MGHRA and YSYEKL. Trimming left V 4 bases short and J 0 bases short, with 10 bases between. CDR3 length equals 16 residues. CDR3 residues: CASSRAPGSYNSPLHF. The CDR3 bases are TGCGCCAGCAGCCGGGCCCCAGGCTCCTATAATTCACCCCTCCACTTT.

This clonotype was picked up many times. V usage is TRBV6-5 and J usage is TRBJ2-5; a weak D match, TRBD2 (6 bases). The germline V gene has CDR1 MNHEY and CDR2 SVGAGI. The CDR3 has 15 amino acids. V gave up 3 bases and J gave up 5 bases, with 16 bases separating them. The CDR3 bases are TGTGCCAGCAGTTATTCTGCGGGGTCGCGGGAGACCCAGTACTTC. It specifies CASSYSAGSRETQYF.

This clonotype turned up a few times. The CDR3 loop reads CASSPGGGLMNTEAFF. In nucleotides, the CDR3 is TGTGCCAGCTCACCGGGCGGGGGCCTCATGAACACTGAAGCTTTCTTT. The chain recombines TRBV18 with TRBJ1-1; weak D call: TRBD1 (6 bases). The CDR3 has 16 residues. V lost 3 bases and J lost 0, with 14 bases in between. The germline V gene encodes CDR1 KGHSH and CDR2 LQKENI.

Only one count was recorded for this clonotype. CDR3 sequence reads: CASSLEGSGLVSGTDTQYF. The CDR3 DNA reads TGTGCCAGCAGCTTAGAGGGGTCGGGACTAGTCAGTGGCACAGATACGCAGTATTTT. The V and J genes are TRBV7-6 and TRBJ2-3, with 8 bases aligning to TRBD2. Looked up from germline, CDR1 is SGHVS and CDR2 is FNYEAQ. The CDR3 contains 19 residues. Trimming took 1 base from V and 1 from J; bases not matched to a gene: 13.

Regarding this clonotype: The junction departs from the called germline gene at one end, perhaps through a read error. The chain employs TRBV10-2 and TRBJ1-2; D is possibly TRBD1 (6 bases). The CDR3 totals 16 residues. CDR1 WSHSY and CDR2 SAAADI come from the germline V gene. The chain's CDR3 is CASRDPSGARNYGYTF. CDR3 DNA sequence: TGCGCCAGCCGTGACCCATCAGGGGCCAGAAACTATGGCTACACCTTC.

Regarding this clonotype: A single base separates this from a much larger clone, so it may be a read error. The chain has TRBV5-6 and TRBJ2-7; D is uncertain. V lost 2 bases and J lost 0, with 9 bases in between. CDR1 and CDR2 from the germline V gene are SGHDT and YYEEEE. This CDR3 is built from 14 residues. CDR3 nucleotide sequence: TGTGCCAGCAGCTTCGACACCTTCTCCTACGAGCAGTACTTC. Its translation: CASSFDTFSYEQYF.

In the case of this clonotype: With a much larger clone just one base away, this may be a read error. V usage is TRBV19 and J usage is TRBJ2-3; a possible D gene is TRBD2 (6 bases). The CDR3 totals 15 residues. Germline values: CDR1 LNHDA, CDR2 SQIVND (reference sequence). The CDR3 nucleotides are TGTGCCAGTAGTTATAGCGGAGGGAACACAGATGCGCAGTATTTT. Translating gives CASSYSGGNTDAQYF.

This clonotype was seen only once. This chain uses TRBV29-1 with TRBJ2-5; 9 positions match TRBD2. Germline V gene sequence: CDR1 SQVTM, CDR2 ANQGSEA. The CDR3 loop spans 15 amino acids. CDR3 in DNA: TGCCCCCTCGTCTGGGGCGGGGGGGCCGGAGAGACCCAGTACTTC. Its translation: CPLVWGGGAGETQYF.

As concerns this clonotype: One base away lies a much larger clone, so this may be a sequencing read error. This chain uses TRBV29-1 with TRBJ1-2; perhaps TRBD1 as D (5 bases). This CDR3 has 14 residues. Germline values: CDR1 SQVTM, CDR2 ANQGSEA. V lost 4 bases and J 8 bases, leaving 20 bases between the germline ends. The chain's CDR3 is CSVGVQVFSYGYTF. Written as DNA, the CDR3 is TGCAGCGTTGGAGTACAGGTCTTTTCTTACGGCTACACCTTC.

A note on this clonotype: Compared with germline, one end of the junction differs, possibly owing to a read error. This sequence joins TRBV4-3 and TRBJ2-7; D not resolved. Germline-derived CDR1 and CDR2 are LGHNA and YSLEER. This CDR3 comprises 16 residues. CDR3 coding DNA: TGCACCAGCAGCCAAGCGTTTCGGGCCAGCTCCTACGAGCAGTACTTC. The encoded protein is CTSSQAFRASSYEQYF.

This clonotype was observed a handful of times. The V gene is TRBV20-1, the J gene TRBJ2-2; the D gene is possibly TRBD2 (5 bases). The germline V and J ends were trimmed by 1 base and 6 bases, with 15 bases remaining between them. Germline V CDR1 and CDR2: DFQATT, SNEGSKA (reference sequence). The CDR3 is 15 residues long. Here the CDR3 DNA reads TGCAGTGCTAGAGGGGGTGGCCCGGAGGCCGGGGAGCTGTTTTTT. This sequence encodes CSARGGGPEAGELFF.

This clonotype was recorded many times. V usage is TRBV7-9 and J usage is TRBJ2-7; no reliable D call. Trimming pared 4 bases from V and 7 bases from J, leaving 8 bases between. This CDR3 comprises 11 residues. CDR1 is SEHNR and CDR2 is FQNEAQ in the germline V gene (reference sequence). The CDR3 is CASSSREEQYF. The CDR3 coding sequence is TGTGCCAGCAGCTCCCGTGAAGAGCAGTACTTC.

The chain is built from TRBV11-2 and TRBJ2-1, with D possibly matching TRBD1 (6 bases). This CDR3 contains 16 residues. The V and J ends lost 4 bases and 5 bases respectively, with 18 bases between them. Germline lookup yields CDR1 SGHAT and CDR2 FQNNGV. The CDR3 region has the DNA TGTGCCAGCAGCTCCCCAGGGGCGTCATTAAACAATGAGCAGTTCTTC. It is translated as CASSSPGASLNNEQFF.

The J gene is TRBJ2-7, the V gene TRBV27; D remains ambiguous. The CDR3 is 13 residues long. Germline-derived CDR1 and CDR2 are MNHEY and SMNVEV (reference sequence). With 0 bases removed from V and 6 bases from J, the gap between germline ends came to 9 bases. The CDR3 nucleotides are TGTGCCAGCAGTTTATCGCCCGGGTTCGAGCAGTACTTC. Translation: CASSLSPGFEQYF.

The CDR3 region has the DNA TGTGCCAGCAGTTACAGTACGGGCCCAATGAACACTGAAGCTTTCTTT. Its protein product is CASSYSTGPMNTEAFF. This chain links TRBV6-5 with TRBJ1-1; D is ambiguous. Trimming left V 2 bases short and J 0 bases short, with 13 bases between. The CDR3 is 16 amino acids. Germline CDR1 is MNHEY and CDR2 is SVGAGI.

This clonotype was recorded a few times. The chain joins TRBV5-1 to TRBJ2-7, with D possibly matching TRBD1 (6 bases). CDR3 length equals 14 residues. CDR1 SGHRS and CDR2 YFSETQ come from the germline V gene. Between the trimmed V and J ends, which lost 4 bases and 7 bases, there was a span of 18 bases. CDR3 region: CASSLLTGSKEQYF. CDR3 bases: TGCGCCAGCAGCCTATTAACAGGGAGTAAAGAGCAGTACTTC.

The chain recombines TRBV19 with TRBJ2-3, with no clear D. The V and J ends lost 3 bases and 4 bases respectively, with 17 bases between them. Germline lookup yields CDR1 LNHDA and CDR2 SQIVND (reference sequence). CDR3 size: 16 residues. This chain's CDR3 is CASSMKAGRISDTQYF. The CDR3 DNA follows: TGTGCCAGTAGTATGAAGGCCGGCCGTATTTCAGATACGCAGTATTTT.